This paragraph reports one T cell receptor (beta chain). As yet, its antigen is unknown. The study drew donors from healthy Caucasian individuals in Russia aged about 6 to 90. Researchers isolated at least 6.5 million PBMCs per sample. There are 19 residues in the CDR3. In germline, CDR1 is SGDLS, CDR2 YYNGEE. J was trimmed by 8 bases and V by 4 bases; bases with no gene match: 22. These data are taken from a study of blood T cells in healthy people across ages. Sample-barcoded 5' priming and a J-beta primer mix drove a second PCR of 7 to 11 cycles. TCRdb reprocessed the 5' RACE reads via MiXCR and lists one record per CDR3 protein. The repertoire holds roughly 1,300,000 distinct CDR3 sequences, with roughly 60% as singletons. Whole-study results and caveats: Comparison with aged donors showed that long-lived donors had more naive CD4+ cells and higher diversity. The recorded TCR beta diversity per million T cells decreased in a roughly linear manner with age.

The sequence derives from a man aged 18 to 35 in good health. Sequenced: blood. This chain joins TRBV9 and TRBJ2-1, with 9 bases matching TRBD2. The CDR3 region has the DNA TGTGCCAGCAGCAACAACGTACCGGGACTAGCTCATCGGGGGTATGAGCAGTTCTTC. Encoded protein: CASSNNVPGLAHRGYEQFF.